The 16 T cell receptor beta chains presented below share a single source sample, sequenced in a study of T cell responses to AZD1222 COVID-19 vaccine. The data were produced by immunoSEQ multiplex PCR, yet TCRdb's version contains in-frame clones alone and is incomplete. The table shows fewer than 200,000 clones, with over 80% occurring only once. The source was peripheral blood, collected on day 0 of AZD1222 vaccination. Every receptor here comes from an adult in good health.

The chain carries TRBV7-9 and TRBJ1-5, with TRBD1 matching 8 bases. This CDR3 has 13 amino acids. CDR1 and CDR2 (germline): SEHNR, FQNEAQ (reference sequence). The J segment lost 4 bases and the V segment lost 7 bases, leaving 3 bases of the junction unmatched. The CDR3 nucleotides are TGTGCCAGCACACGGACAGGGAATCAGCCCCAGCATTTT. Its protein is CASTRTGNQPQHF.

The chain has TRBV7-9 and TRBJ1-1, with D unresolved. Germline V lookup: CDR1 SEHNR, CDR2 FQNEAQ (reference sequence). The length of the CDR3 is 14 residues. The ends were cut back, 2 bases at V and 3 bases at J, with 10 bases in the middle. DNA for the CDR3: TGTGCCAGCAGCTTACGCAGAACTCACACTGAAGCTTTCTTT. It is translated as CASSLRRTHTEAFF.

The rearrangement joins TRBV5-1 to TRBJ2-2, with TRBD2 identical over 10 bases. Germline V gene lookup returns CDR1 SGHRS and CDR2 YFSETQ. The CDR3 has 16 amino acids. The V and J ends lost 4 bases and 4 bases, in that order; junction bases with no gene match: 7. The CDR3 nucleotides read TGCGCCAGCAGCCCTCAAGCGGGAGGGCTCACCGGGGAGCTGTTTTTT. Amino acid sequence: CASSPQAGGLTGELFF.

This clone occurred once. This chain connects TRBV20-1 to TRBJ1-2; a weak D match, TRBD1 (6 bases). Trimming left V 6 bases short and J 8 bases short, with 13 bases between. Per germline, CDR1 DFQATT and CDR2 SNEGSKA (reference sequence). This CDR3 region has 11 residues. This CDR3 reads CSAGAGMGYTF. In nucleotides, the CDR3 is TGCAGTGCGGGGGCAGGGATGGGCTACACCTTC.

The rearrangement joins TRBV7-3 to TRBJ1-1; D not resolved. Trimming shortened V by 0 bases and J by 1 base, and 9 bases separated the two germline ends. From germline, CDR1 is SGHTA and CDR2 FQGTGA. The CDR3 covers 15 residues. The CDR3 bases are TGTGCCAGCAGCTTAACTGGCCAGTCGAACACTGAAGCTTTCTTT. This codes for CASSLTGQSNTEAFF.

The chain is built from TRBV24-1 and TRBJ2-1; TRBD2 agrees at 8 bases. J gave up 6 bases and V 4 bases, and 7 bases lay outside the gene matches. The length of the CDR3 is 15 residues. Germline CDR1 is KGHDR and CDR2 is SFDVKD. CDR3 sequence (DNA): TGTGCCACCAGTGACGGAGCGGGAGAGAGCAATGAGCAGTTCTTC. As protein: CATSDGAGESNEQFF.

This rearrangement joins TRBV2 to TRBJ2-2; TRBD2 is a possible D gene (5 bases). The V gene lost 7 bases and the J gene lost 5 bases, with 11 bases spanning the gap. Germline V gives CDR1 SNHLY, CDR2 FYNNEI. The CDR3 has 13 amino acids. This chain's CDR3 is CASKQRPTGELFF. The CDR3 DNA is TGTGCCAGCAAGCAGCGGCCTACCGGGGAGCTGTTTTTT.

The chain joins TRBV5-1 to TRBJ2-3; D gene ambiguous. The V end was cut by 1 base, the J end by 2 bases, with 8 bases between. This CDR3 has 14 amino acids. Germline CDR1 is SGHRS and CDR2 is YFSETQ. This chain's CDR3 is CASSLSRPTDTQYF. In DNA form, the CDR3 reads TGCGCCAGCAGCTTGAGTAGACCCACAGATACGCAGTATTTT.

This clone was seen only a few times. This chain joins TRBV5-1 and TRBJ2-7, with D perhaps matching TRBD1 or TRBD2 (6 bases each). CDR1 and CDR2 (germline): SGHRS, YFSETQ. CDR3 length: 14 residues. V was trimmed by 4 bases and J by 3 bases, leaving 14 bases between them. CDR3 in amino acids: CASSDGGQNYEQYF. The CDR3, as DNA: TGCGCCAGCAGCGACGGGGGCCAGAACTACGAGCAGTACTTC.

The J gene is TRBJ1-5, the V gene TRBV5-1; D is undetermined. The CDR3 covers 14 residues. Germline V CDR1 and CDR2: SGHRS, YFSETQ. V was clipped by 0 bases and J by 2 bases, with 6 bases between them. Written as DNA, the CDR3 is TGCGCCAGCAGCTTGGAAGGTGGCAATCAGCCCCAGCATTTT. The encoded protein is CASSLEGGNQPQHF.

The chain carries TRBV10-2 and TRBJ1-1, with D maybe TRBD1 (5 bases). The V and J ends lost 0 bases and 9 bases respectively, with 14 bases between them. This CDR3 contains 14 residues. The V gene's germline CDR1 is WSHSY and CDR2 SAAADI. The CDR3: CASSESGEVDKAFF. In DNA, the CDR3 is TGCGCCAGCAGTGAGTCAGGGGAAGTAGATAAAGCTTTCTTT.

V and J are TRBV7-9 and TRBJ1-4; a weak D match, TRBD1 (5 bases). The V gene's germline CDR1 is SEHNR and CDR2 FQNEAQ (reference sequence). With 5 bases removed from V and 0 bases from J, the gap between germline ends came to 19 bases. This CDR3 contains 18 residues. The CDR3 loop is CASSPVAGSLATNEKLFF. CDR3 bases: TGTGCCAGCAGCCCGGTGGCAGGGAGCCTTGCAACTAATGAAAAACTGTTTTTT.

The CDR3 region is CASSRGEEAFF. CDR3 in DNA: TGTGCCAGCAGTCGAGGGGAGGAGGCTTTCTTT. The chain has TRBV27 and TRBJ1-1; possible D gene TRBD1, 5 bases. The germline V and J ends were trimmed by 5 bases and 11 bases, with 12 bases remaining between them. Germline V gene data show CDR1 as MNHEY and CDR2 as SMNVEV (reference sequence). The length of the CDR3 is 11 residues.

The V call is TRBV28, the J call TRBJ1-2; tentative D call: TRBD1 (5 bases). The CDR3 is made up of 15 amino acids. V lost 5 bases and J 3 bases, leaving 16 bases between the germline ends. Germline loops: CDR1 MDHEN, CDR2 SYDVKM. CDR3 sequence (DNA): TGTGCCAGCAGTCAAGGAGAGGGGATTGACTATGGCTACACCTTC. It is translated as CASSQGEGIDYGYTF.

This chain links TRBV14 with TRBJ1-2, with D perhaps matching TRBD1 (5 bases). The CDR3 consists of 12 residues. Germline lookup yields CDR1 SGHDN and CDR2 FVKESK. V was cut by 5 bases and J by 7 bases, with 11 bases left in between. CDR3 residues: CASSSPGGGYTF. CDR3 nucleotides: TGTGCCAGCAGCTCGCCCGGGGGTGGCTACACCTTC.

CDR3 sequence: CASSLTEAPGAFF. The CDR3 nucleotides are TGTGCCAGCAGTTTGACTGAGGCGCCTGGGGCTTTCTTT. The chain is built from TRBV12-3 or TRBV12-4 and TRBJ1-1; D gene ambiguous. V shed 3 bases and J shed 11 bases, with 16 bases lying between them. CDR3 size: 13 residues.